This passage covers 10 T cell receptor beta chains from one sample sequenced in a study of blood T cell repertoires in COVID-19 (dated by TCRdb to about 2020). Libraries came from the immunoSEQ multiplex PCR assay. In its TCRdb copy, this immuneACCESS table keeps in-frame sequences only and misses some clones. Where compared with another copy, unresolved V genes explain less than half of these, and the others have no known cause. A total of about 210,000 clones appear in this sample, 70% to 85% of them only once. The ten most abundant clones make up roughly 7.6% of the sample. Sequencing used peripheral blood. The receptors shown here come from a woman at least 80 years old with COVID-19, enrolled during active disease.

The V gene is TRBV6-6, the J gene TRBJ1-2; a weak D match, TRBD1 (5 bases). CDR3 length: 11 amino acids. The V end was cut by 2 bases, the J end by 8 bases, with 6 bases between. Germline V gives CDR1 MNHNY, CDR2 SVGAGI (reference sequence). Written as DNA, the CDR3 is TGTGCCAGCAGTTACAGGGGAGGCTACACCTTC. The encoded protein is CASSYRGGYTF.

This chain uses TRBV18 with TRBJ2-1, with 7 bases that match TRBD2. The CDR3 is 14 residues long. Germline loops: CDR1 KGHSH, CDR2 LQKENI. Trimming took 7 bases from V and 2 from J; bases not matched to a gene: 5. CDR3 loop: CASWRGSPYNEQFF. CDR3 DNA sequence: TGTGCCAGCTGGCGGGGGAGTCCCTACAATGAGCAGTTCTTC.

This clone was observed a handful of times. The chain links TRBV7-8 to TRBJ1-1; 12 positions agree with TRBD1. Germline V gene data show CDR1 as SGHVS and CDR2 as FQNEAQ. This CDR3 region has 14 residues. J was trimmed by 7 bases and V by 4 bases; bases with no gene match: 4. The CDR3 spells CASSWGQGAVEAFF. The CDR3 DNA follows: TGTGCCAGCAGCTGGGGACAGGGGGCAGTTGAAGCTTTCTTT.

Turning to this clone: A read error may explain this, as a much larger clone is one base away. This chain links TRBV7-9 with TRBJ1-1; no clear D gene. CDR3 length: 12 residues. The V and J ends lost 3 bases and 3 bases respectively, with 5 bases between them. Germline assignment: CDR1 SEHNR and CDR2 FQNEAQ (reference sequence). Here the CDR3 reads CASSFGDTEAFF. The CDR3 DNA follows: TGTGCCAGCAGCTTCGGGGACACTGAAGCTTTCTTT.

The count of this clone is one. V is TRBV6-5 and J is TRBJ1-2, with 11 bases fitting TRBD1. J lost 0 bases, V lost 6 bases, and 3 bases had no gene match. This CDR3 region has 15 residues. Germline CDR1 and CDR2: MNHEY and SVGAGI. CDR3 nucleotides: TGTGCCAGCAGGGACAGGGGGCCCGCTAACTATGGCTACACCTTC. This translates into CASRDRGPANYGYTF.

The chain carries TRBV7-3 and TRBJ1-1; a possible D gene is TRBD1 (5 bases). Trimming stripped 5 bases from V and 5 bases from J, with 12 bases between. In germline, CDR1 is SGHTA, CDR2 FQGTGA. The CDR3 has 13 residues. CDR3 bases: TGTGCCAGCAGCAAGGACATTCGAACTGAAGCTTTCTTT. It is translated as CASSKDIRTEAFF.

This clone was seen a few times. The chain carries TRBV12-3 or TRBV12-4 and TRBJ1-6; D perhaps matches TRBD1 (5 bases). This CDR3 is built from 12 residues. V was pared by 8 bases and J by 8 bases, with 10 bases between. The CDR3 DNA is TGTGCCAGCTCAAGGGGTGATTCACCCCTCCACTTT. This gives the protein CASSRGDSPLHF.

The DNA of the CDR3 is TGCGCCAGCAGTGAGTCCCTGGGCAGGGGGCCTAACACCGGGGAGCTGTTTTTT. This sequence encodes CASSESLGRGPNTGELFF. The genes are TRBV10-1 and TRBJ2-2; 8 positions agree with TRBD1. Per the germline V gene, CDR1 is WNHNN and CDR2 is SYGVQD (reference sequence). This CDR3 has 18 amino acids. Trimming took 0 bases from V and 2 from J; bases not matched to a gene: 8.

This rearrangement joins TRBV13 to TRBJ1-1, with TRBD1 as a possible D gene (6 bases). Trimming took 2 bases from V and 8 from J, leaving 9 bases between them. CDR1 and CDR2 (germline): PRHDT, FYEKMQ (reference sequence). CDR3 length: 12 residues. Here the CDR3 DNA reads TGTGCCAGCAGCTTAAACACAGGGGAAGCTTTCTTT. Translating gives CASSLNTGEAFF.

The sample holds one count of this clone. The V gene is TRBV2, the J gene TRBJ2-1, with 14 nucleotides matching TRBD2. V lost 8 bases to trimming and J lost 5 bases; unmatched junction nucleotides: 2. CDR1 SNHLY and CDR2 FYNNEI come from the germline V gene. This CDR3 contains 14 residues. CDR3 sequence reads: CASGLAGGNNEQFF. Written as DNA, the CDR3 is TGTGCCAGCGGACTAGCGGGGGGTAACAATGAGCAGTTCTTC. The full variable domain, its missing parts supplied by reference TRBV2 and TRBJ2-1, is EPEVTQTPSHQVTQMGQEVILRCVPISNHLYFYWYRQILGQKVEFLVSFYNNEISEKSEIFDDQFSVERPDGSNFTLKIRSTKLEDSAMYFCASGLAGGNNEQFFGPGTRLTVL.